This T cell receptor (beta chain) was obtained from a study of shared clonotypes between healthy human individuals. Trimming cost V 4 bases and J 3 bases, with 17 bases left between them. The CDR3 loop spans 16 amino acids. The germline CDR1 and CDR2 sequences are SGHAT and FQNNGV. TCRdb keeps only in-frame clones here, not all; method: immunoSEQ multiplex PCR. Of millions of clones in the sample, roughly 95% are singletons; the top ten hold about 0.13%. The source material was naive CD4+ T cells sorted from blood. Regarding subset: CD45RA+ positively selected. The clonotype originates from a man aged 18 to 35 in good health. The J gene is TRBJ2-3, the V gene TRBV11-2; D uncertain. The CDR3 coding sequence is TGTGCCAGCAGCTACCAGGTCGCAGCCGGGACAGATACGCAGTATTTT. It is translated as CASSYQVAAGTDTQYF.